One sample yielded the 18 T cell receptor beta chains listed below, sequenced in a study of blood T cells in healthy people across ages (dated by TCRdb to the mid-2010s). Libraries were constructed by 5' RACE. TCRdb records Illumina HiSeq 2500 as the sequencer. A second 7 to 11 cycle PCR used a sample-barcoded 5' primer and a J-beta primer mix. Through fastp at Q25 and MiXCR, TCRdb rebuilt clones from the public reads, retaining in-frame beta chains. Here each entry gathers all rows of one CDR3 protein and keeps the most common genes and DNA. The table for this sample lists about 1 million distinct CDR3 sequences; around 43% of them were counted only once. In total, the top ten clones hold approximately 17% of the sample. The material sequenced was blood. The receptors were sampled from a woman aged 60-75 years in good health.

The rearrangement uses TRBV5-1 and TRBJ2-5; 10 positions agree with TRBD1. The germline CDR1 and CDR2 sequences are SGHRS and YFSETQ. This CDR3 is 15 amino acids long. Trimming at V came to 5 bases and at J to 4 bases, leaving 8 bases not matched to a gene. In nucleotides, the CDR3 is TGCGCCAGCAGGGATAGGGACAGGGGACGAGAGACCCAGTACTTC. Its translation is CASRDRDRGRETQYF.

This clonotype showed up many times. The chain recombines TRBV6-6 with TRBJ2-1, with D perhaps given as TRBD1 or TRBD2 (5 bases each). Looked up from germline, CDR1 is MNHNY and CDR2 is SVGAGI (reference sequence). This CDR3 is built from 13 residues. Deletions cut 6 bases from V and 5 bases from J, with 11 bases between. CDR3 bases: TGTGCCAGCAGCGGGACCCGAAACAATGAGCAGTTCTTC. Its translation is CASSGTRNNEQFF.

The V and J genes are TRBV7-3 and TRBJ2-1; possibly TRBD1 or TRBD2 for D (5 bases each). The CDR3 extends over 14 amino acids. CDR1 and CDR2 from the germline V gene are SGHTA and FQGTGA. V was clipped by 5 bases and J by 5 bases, with 13 bases between them. In DNA form, the CDR3 reads TGTGCCAGCAGCCCCCGGGACCTCAACAATGAGCAGTTCTTC. It is translated as CASSPRDLNNEQFF.

J is TRBJ2-1 and V is TRBV6-5; D uncertain. The CDR3 has 15 amino acids. The V and J ends lost 0 bases and 0 bases respectively, with 6 bases between them. Germline V gene data show CDR1 as MNHEY and CDR2 as SVGAGI. CDR3 DNA: TGTGCCAGCAGTTACTCTCAGGTCTCCTACAATGAGCAGTTCTTC. This sequence encodes CASSYSQVSYNEQFF.

The chain couples TRBV29-1 to TRBJ2-6; 8 bases agree with TRBD1. The junction had 3 bases not matched to a gene; V was cut back by 5 bases and J by 0 bases. CDR1 is SQVTM and CDR2 is ANQGSEA in the germline V gene. There are 15 residues in the CDR3. The CDR3 DNA is TGCAGCGTTAATACAGGGGGCTCTGGGGCCAACGTCCTGACTTTC. Encoded protein: CSVNTGGSGANVLTF.

This clonotype was detected only once. The chain recombines TRBV19 with TRBJ1-1; no firm D call. Germline V gene lookup returns CDR1 LNHDA and CDR2 SQIVND (reference sequence). The CDR3 consists of 14 residues. The V end lost 4 bases, the J end lost 1 base, and 10 bases lay between the germline ends. The CDR3 spells CASSTKAGNTEAFF. CDR3 nucleotide sequence: TGTGCCAGTAGTACTAAGGCGGGGAACACTGAAGCTTTCTTT.

The chain couples TRBV7-2 to TRBJ1-5; no definite D call. This CDR3 is built from 16 residues. The germline V gene has CDR1 SGHTA and CDR2 FQGNSA. Trimming cost V 1 base and J 1 base, with 11 bases left between them. Written as DNA, the CDR3 is TGTGCCAGCAGCTTAGTGGAAAGGAGGAGCAATCAGCCCCAGCATTTT. Protein: CASSLVERRSNQPQHF.

In its sample, this clonotype was seen a few times. The rearrangement links TRBV28 to TRBJ2-5, with TRBD2 matching 8 bases. Germline CDR1 is MDHEN and CDR2 is SYDVKM. Unmatched junction bases numbered 10, after V lost 4 bases and J lost 0 bases. CDR3 length: 17 amino acids. CDR3 loop: CASSSGLAIKYQETQYF. The CDR3 coding sequence is TGTGCCAGCAGTTCAGGACTAGCAATCAAGTACCAAGAGACCCAGTACTTC. The full variable domain, in which reference TRBV28 and TRBJ2-5 provide the parts outside the CDR3, is DVKVTQSSRYLVKRTGEKVFLECVQDMDHENMFWYRQDPGLGLRLIYFSYDVKMKEKGDIPEGYSVSREKKERFSLILESASTNQTSMYLCASSSGLAIKYQETQYFGPGTRLLVL.

This chain connects TRBV7-9 to TRBJ2-3; D call uncertain. CDR1 is SEHNR and CDR2 is FQNEAQ in the germline V gene (reference sequence). This CDR3 has 16 residues. The germline V and J ends were trimmed by 4 bases and 5 bases, with 19 bases remaining between them. In DNA, the CDR3 is TGTGCCAGCAGCTCCATACCGGGCCTAGGGATAGATACGCAGTATTTT. Amino acids: CASSSIPGLGIDTQYF.

This clonotype showed up just a few times. The rearrangement joins TRBV18 to TRBJ2-5, with 9 bases aligning to TRBD1. The tail of the sequence fits TRBJ2-7 better, so the J call may be wrong. CDR3 length: 14 amino acids. The germline gives CDR1 KGHSH, CDR2 LQKENI. In nucleotides, the CDR3 is TGTGCCAGCTCACCGAAGGGACAGGGCTCCGAGCAGTACTTC. Amino acid sequence: CASSPKGQGSEQYF.

V usage is TRBV7-8 and J usage is TRBJ2-7; TRBD1 agrees at 11 bases. Germline CDR1 and CDR2: SGHVS and FQNEAQ. With 0 bases clipped from V and 0 bases from J, the junction kept 1 base outside the gene matches. The CDR3 runs 16 residues. The CDR3 DNA follows: TGTGCCAGCAGCTTAGCCGGGACAGGGGGCTCCTACGAGCAGTACTTC. Protein sequence: CASSLAGTGGSYEQYF.

This chain connects TRBV20-1 to TRBJ2-1, with TRBD2 matching over 8 bases. With 0 bases clipped from V and 6 bases from J, the junction kept 7 bases outside the gene matches. The CDR3 has 15 amino acids. Germline V gene sequence: CDR1 DFQATT, CDR2 SNEGSKA (reference sequence). CDR3 sequence (DNA): TGCAGTGCTAGAGATGACGGGAGGGCCCCCAATGAGCAGTTCTTC. It translates to CSARDDGRAPNEQFF.

The CDR3 here is CASRPTGGRTEAFF. CDR3 bases: TGTGCCAGCCGGCCCACAGGAGGAAGAACTGAAGCTTTCTTT. The V gene is TRBV6-5, the J gene TRBJ1-1, with a possible D match to TRBD1 (5 bases). The CDR3 covers 14 residues. The ends were cut back, 8 bases at V and 5 bases at J, with 18 bases in the middle. The germline CDR1 and CDR2 sequences are MNHEY and SVGAGI.

This clonotype showed up just a few times. The V and J genes are TRBV4-1 and TRBJ2-7; D may be TRBD2 (6 bases). The V gene lost 8 bases and the J gene lost 1 base, with 12 bases spanning the gap. The CDR3 spans 13 residues. Germline V gene data show CDR1 as MGHRA and CDR2 as YSYEKL. In DNA, the CDR3 is TGCGCCAGCCAGTCGGCGGGGTCCTACGAGCAGTACTTC. This codes for CASQSAGSYEQYF.

This clonotype has only one observation. The chain has TRBV13 and TRBJ2-1, with 12 nucleotides matching TRBD2. Germline V gene data show CDR1 as PRHDT and CDR2 as FYEKMQ (reference sequence). V lost 3 bases and J lost 5; bases outside the gene matches: 5. The CDR3 has 16 residues. The CDR3 coding sequence is TGTGCCAGCAGCTTTCTAGCGGGAGGGTGGCACAATGAGCAGTTCTTC. Amino acid sequence: CASSFLAGGWHNEQFF.

The genes are TRBV11-2 and TRBJ2-3; 12 bases agree with TRBD1. From germline, CDR1 is SGHAT and CDR2 FQNNGV. The V gene end was trimmed by 5 bases and the J gene end by 6 bases; junction bases not matched to a gene: 9. CDR3 length: 16 amino acids. Here the CDR3 reads CASSHPGQGAGDTQYF. As DNA, the CDR3 is TGTGCCAGCAGCCATCCGGGACAGGGGGCCGGGGATACGCAGTATTTT.

This clonotype has only one observation. The chain has TRBV6-4 and TRBJ2-3; 11 bases align to TRBD2. The junction had 6 bases not matched to a gene; V was cut back by 4 bases and J by 0 bases. The CDR3 is made up of 17 amino acids. Germline V gene lookup returns CDR1 MRHNA and CDR2 SNTAGT. CDR3 sequence (DNA): TGTGCCAGCAGTGTCTCGACTAGCGGGGATAGCACAGATACGCAGTATTTT. It is translated as CASSVSTSGDSTDTQYF.

This clonotype has more than one count but fewer than ten. V is TRBV27 and J is TRBJ2-1; 8 bases line up with TRBD2. The V gene end was trimmed by 3 bases and the J gene end by 3 bases; junction bases not matched to a gene: 4. The CDR3 has 15 residues. CDR1 and CDR2 from the germline V gene are MNHEY and SMNVEV (reference sequence). Here the CDR3 reads CASSFRGGNYNEQFF. The CDR3 DNA reads as TGTGCCAGCAGTTTCCGCGGGGGGAACTACAATGAGCAGTTCTTC.